The TCR beta chain described here comes from a study of blood T cell repertoires in COVID-19 (dated by TCRdb to about 2020). Describing the broader study: Samples from collaborators originated in the United States, Italy and Spain and spanned both the acute and convalescent phases of COVID-19. The material from the prospective study consisted of cDNA or gDNA derived from T cells, B-cell-depleted T cells, or PBMCs. The dataset comprised deeply sampled blood TCRbeta repertoires from subjects exposed to, actively infected with, or recovered from COVID-19. The repertoires were released in a freely available public database intended as a resource for research on the immune response to SARS-CoV-2. Samples came from the ongoing ImmuneRACE study (first 160 participants) plus 1,254 subjects from 6 global collaborators. Sample metadata almost always included a de-identified subject ID, COVID-19 status, age in years and sex. Where HLA class I and class II types were available, the types were taken from metadata supplied by the sample provider, not from assay-based typing. Study-wide findings and limitations: How much clinical and demographic metadata was included differed by source and by participant, and the metadata was provided uncurated.

CDR1 is given as SNHLY and CDR2 as FYNNEI, both from the germline V gene. From the cysteine through the phenylalanine, the CDR3 covers 13 amino acids. The sequence is cut down to CDR3 DNA, 39 bases in frame from base 1. At the junction V is shortened by 6 bases and J by 5 bases; bases outside the gene matches: 3. As regards this clone: No cognate antigen has been identified for it. No much larger clone exists at a distance of one base, and base qualities are not known.

One collaborating source in Seattle enrolled patients while the patients were actively infected and followed the patients over time throughout the course of disease. Collaborating institutions collected whole blood in K2EDTA tubes following their own protocols. For TCRbeta analysis, collaborators shipped samples as frozen whole blood, isolated PBMCs, or DNA extracted from either of those sample types. TCRbeta CDR3 regions were amplified from genomic DNA by means of the immunoSEQ Assay, a bias-controlled multiplex PCR. The authors processed their data as follows. The number of nucleated cells in each sample was estimated by amplification of reference gene primers within the assay. To quantify the absolute abundance of each unique TCRbeta CDR3 rearrangement, sequence reads were collapsed and filtered. Productive Simpson clonality was computed per sample as the square root of Simpson's diversity index over productive rearrangements. Here the immuneACCESS table is served through TCRdb, limited to in-frame sequences with V and J called. Missing clones are a known gap in these copies; in checked studies unresolved V genes cover under half, and the rest lacks a known reason. V, J and clone size are taken as reported in that table, and D and trimming were inferred from the DNA itself. The sample table shows fewer than 250,000 clones, and over 90% are seen once. Around 0.86% of the sample is in the top ten clones.

The chain joins TRBV2 to TRBJ1-4, and TRBD1 matches 7 of the central bases. Sequences were obtained from peripheral blood. The TCR comes from a man between 25 and 39 years old with COVID-19, enrolled during active disease. The nucleotide sequence reads as follows: TGTGCCAGCAGACCGGACAGGAATGAAAAACTGTTTTTT. It codes for CASRPDRNEKLFF.